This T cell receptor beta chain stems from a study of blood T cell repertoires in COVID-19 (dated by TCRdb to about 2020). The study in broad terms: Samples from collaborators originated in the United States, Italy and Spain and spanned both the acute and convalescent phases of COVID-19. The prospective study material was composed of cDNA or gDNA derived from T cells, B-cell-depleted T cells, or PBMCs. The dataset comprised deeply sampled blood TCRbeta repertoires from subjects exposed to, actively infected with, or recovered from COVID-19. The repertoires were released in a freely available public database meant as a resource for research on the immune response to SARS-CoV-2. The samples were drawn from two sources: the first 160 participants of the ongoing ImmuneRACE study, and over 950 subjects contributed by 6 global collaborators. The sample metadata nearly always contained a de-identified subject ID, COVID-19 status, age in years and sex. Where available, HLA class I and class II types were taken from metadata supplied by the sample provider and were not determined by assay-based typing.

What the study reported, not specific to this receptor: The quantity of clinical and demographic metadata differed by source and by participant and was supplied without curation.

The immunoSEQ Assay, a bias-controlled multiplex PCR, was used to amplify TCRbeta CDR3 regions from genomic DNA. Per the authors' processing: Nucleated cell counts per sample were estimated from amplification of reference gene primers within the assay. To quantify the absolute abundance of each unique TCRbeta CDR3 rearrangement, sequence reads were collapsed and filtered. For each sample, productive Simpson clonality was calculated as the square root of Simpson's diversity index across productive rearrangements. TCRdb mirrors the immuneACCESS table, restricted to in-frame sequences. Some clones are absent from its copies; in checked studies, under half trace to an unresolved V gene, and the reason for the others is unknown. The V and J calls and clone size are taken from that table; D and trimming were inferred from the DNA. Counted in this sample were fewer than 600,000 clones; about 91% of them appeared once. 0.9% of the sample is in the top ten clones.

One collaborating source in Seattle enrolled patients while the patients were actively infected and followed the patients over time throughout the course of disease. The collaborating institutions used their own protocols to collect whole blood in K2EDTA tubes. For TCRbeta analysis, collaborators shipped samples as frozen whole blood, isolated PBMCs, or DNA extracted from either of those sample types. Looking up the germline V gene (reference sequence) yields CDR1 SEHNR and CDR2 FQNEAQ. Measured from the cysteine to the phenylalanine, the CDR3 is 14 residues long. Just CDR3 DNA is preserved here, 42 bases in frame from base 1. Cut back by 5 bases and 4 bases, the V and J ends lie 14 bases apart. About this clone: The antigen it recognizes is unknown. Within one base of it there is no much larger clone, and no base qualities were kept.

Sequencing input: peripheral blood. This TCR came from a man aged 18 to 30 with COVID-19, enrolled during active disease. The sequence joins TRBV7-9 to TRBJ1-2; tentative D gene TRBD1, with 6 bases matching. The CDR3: CASSQGQRRYGYTF. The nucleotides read TGTGCCAGCAGCCAGGGACAACGCCGCTATGGCTACACCTTC.